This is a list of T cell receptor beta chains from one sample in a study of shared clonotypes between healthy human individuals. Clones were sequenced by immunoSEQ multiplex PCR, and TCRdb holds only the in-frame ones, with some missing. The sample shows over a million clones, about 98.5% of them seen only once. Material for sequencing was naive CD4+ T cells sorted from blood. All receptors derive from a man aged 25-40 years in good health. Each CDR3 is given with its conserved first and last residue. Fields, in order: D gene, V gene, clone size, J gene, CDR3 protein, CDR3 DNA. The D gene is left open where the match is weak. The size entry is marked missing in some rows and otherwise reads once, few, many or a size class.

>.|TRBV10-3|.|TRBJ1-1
CAISSGPNTEAFF
TGTGCCATCAGTTCGGGTCCGAACACTGAAGCTTTCTTT
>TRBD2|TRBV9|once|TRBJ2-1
CASSVAGLALGYEQFF
TGTGCCAGCAGCGTAGCGGGACTAGCCCTTGGGTATGAGCAGTTCTTC
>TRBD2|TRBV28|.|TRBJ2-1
CASTQGLAGVREQFF
TGTGCCAGCACCCAGGGGCTAGCGGGAGTTCGTGAGCAGTTCTTC
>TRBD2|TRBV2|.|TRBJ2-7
CASSGVAGTRATYEQYF
TGTGCCAGCAGTGGGGTAGCGGGGACAAGGGCTACCTACGAGCAGTACTTC
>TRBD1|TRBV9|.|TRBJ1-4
CASSSGQGTLEKLFF
TGTGCCAGCAGCAGTGGACAGGGTACGTTGGAAAAACTGTTTTTT
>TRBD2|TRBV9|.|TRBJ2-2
CASSVGDYYRNTGELFF
TGTGCCAGCAGCGTAGGGGACTATTACCGGAACACCGGGGAGCTGTTTTTT
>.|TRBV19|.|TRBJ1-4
CASSKWDFGEKLFF
TGTGCCAGTAGTAAGTGGGACTTTGGTGAAAAACTGTTTTTT
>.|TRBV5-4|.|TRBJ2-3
CASSSRTDTQYF
TGTGCCAGCAGCTCCCGTACAGATACGCAGTATTTT
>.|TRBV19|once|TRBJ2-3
CASSRTDTQYF
TGTGCCAGTAGTCGCACAGATACGCAGTATTTT
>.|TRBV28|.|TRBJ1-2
CASSLRQPYGYTF
TGTGCCAGCAGTTTAAGACAGCCCTATGGCTACACCTTC
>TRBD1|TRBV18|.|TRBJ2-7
CASSPYPGQGYEQYF
TGTGCCAGCTCACCGTACCCGGGACAGGGTTACGAGCAGTACTTC
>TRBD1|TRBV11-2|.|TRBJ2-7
CASSLTGTGPYEQYF
TGTGCCAGCAGCCTAACTGGGACAGGGCCATACGAGCAGTACTTC
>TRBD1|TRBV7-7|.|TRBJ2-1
CASSRDRTPNEQFF
TGTGCTAGCAGCCGGGACAGGACCCCCAATGAGCAGTTCTTC
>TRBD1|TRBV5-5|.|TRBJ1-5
CASAPGQGNVNQPQHF
TGTGCCAGCGCGCCGGGACAGGGGAATGTCAATCAGCCCCAGCATTTT
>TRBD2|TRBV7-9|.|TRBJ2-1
CASSLSGGRDEQFF
TGTGCCAGCAGCTTGTCGGGAGGGAGGGATGAGCAGTTCTTC
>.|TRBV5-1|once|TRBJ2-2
CASSPQGTHTGELFF
TGCGCCAGCAGCCCTCAAGGGACCCACACCGGGGAGCTGTTTTTT
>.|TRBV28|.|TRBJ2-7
CASTHGVSSSYEQYF
TGTGCCAGCACACACGGGGTTAGTAGCTCCTACGAGCAGTACTTC
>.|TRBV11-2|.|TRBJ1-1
CASSPDGGTEAFF
TGTGCCAGCAGCCCTGACGGTGGCACTGAAGCTTTCTTT
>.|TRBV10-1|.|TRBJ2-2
CASKADTGELFF
TGCGCCAGCAAAGCGGACACCGGGGAGCTGTTTTTT
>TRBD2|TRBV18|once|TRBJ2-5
CASSPSASGRRETQYF
TGTGCCAGCTCACCTTCAGCTAGCGGGAGGAGGGAGACCCAGTACTTC
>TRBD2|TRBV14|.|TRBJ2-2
CASSRLAGTNTGELFF
TGTGCCAGCAGCCGACTAGCGGGAACGAACACCGGGGAGCTGTTTTTT
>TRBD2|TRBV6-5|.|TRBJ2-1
CASRKLAGDYSEQFF
TGTGCCAGCAGGAAACTAGCGGGAGATTATAGTGAGCAGTTCTTC
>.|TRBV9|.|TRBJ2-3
CASSVGGMTDTQYF
TGTGCCAGCAGCGTAGGCGGGATGACAGATACGCAGTATTTT
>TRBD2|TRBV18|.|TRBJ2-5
CASSPLSGRPFGETQYF
TGTGCCAGCTCACCACTTAGCGGGAGACCCTTCGGTGAGACCCAGTACTTC
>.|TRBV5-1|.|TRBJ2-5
CASSLGPALPGETQYF
TGCGCCAGCAGCTTGGGTCCGGCCCTGCCCGGAGAGACCCAGTACTTC
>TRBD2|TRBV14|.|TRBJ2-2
CASSQWREAQNTGELFF
TGTGCCAGCAGCCAATGGCGGGAGGCCCAGAACACCGGGGAGCTGTTTTTT
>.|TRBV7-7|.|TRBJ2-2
CAAAGTPGTGELFF
TGTGCTGCCGCCGGGACGCCGGGGACCGGGGAGCTGTTTTTT
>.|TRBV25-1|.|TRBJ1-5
CASSVTGNQPQHF
TGTGCCAGCAGTGTAACGGGGAACCAGCCCCAGCATTTT
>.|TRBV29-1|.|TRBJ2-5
CSALGPGIQETQYF
TGCAGCGCTTTAGGTCCAGGGATCCAAGAGACCCAGTACTTC
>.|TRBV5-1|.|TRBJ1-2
CASGIANAPDYGYTF
TGCGCCAGCGGGATCGCGAACGCACCTGACTATGGCTACACCTTC
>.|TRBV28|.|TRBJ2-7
CATRVGTYEQYF
TGTGCCACCAGGGTGGGGACTTACGAGCAGTACTTC
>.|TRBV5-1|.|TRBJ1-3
CASKVDFSGNTIYF
TGCGCCAGCAAAGTGGACTTCTCTGGAAACACCATATATTTT
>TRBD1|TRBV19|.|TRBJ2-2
CASSSYRGTGELFF
TGTGCCAGTAGTAGCTACAGGGGCACCGGGGAGCTGTTTTTT
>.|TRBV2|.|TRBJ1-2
CAGLGRQWNYGYTF
TGTGCCGGACTCGGTAGACAATGGAACTATGGCTACACCTTC
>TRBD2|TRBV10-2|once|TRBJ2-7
CASSLSGSEGEQYF
TGCGCCAGCAGCCTTAGCGGGAGCGAAGGCGAGCAGTACTTC
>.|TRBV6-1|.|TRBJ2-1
CASSGRQYSYNEQFF
TGTGCCAGCAGTGGGCGACAGTACTCCTACAATGAGCAGTTCTTC
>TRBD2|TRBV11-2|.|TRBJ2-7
CASSLTSGRAGLVEQYF
TGTGCCAGCAGCTTGACTAGCGGGAGGGCCGGCCTGGTCGAGCAGTACTTC
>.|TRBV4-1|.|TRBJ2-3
CASSQVLPDSDADTQYF
TGCGCCAGCAGCCAAGTCCTACCGGACAGTGACGCAGATACGCAGTATTTT
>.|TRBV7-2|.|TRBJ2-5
CASSLAGAETQYF
TGTGCCAGCAGCTTAGCCGGGGCGGAGACCCAGTACTTC
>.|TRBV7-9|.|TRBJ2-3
CASSPTGDTQYF
TGTGCCAGCAGCCCGACAGGAGATACGCAGTATTTT
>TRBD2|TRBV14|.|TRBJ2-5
CASSQELRASGTDPPKETQYF
TGTGCCAGCAGCCAAGAATTACGGGCTAGCGGGACGGACCCCCCAAAAGAGACCCAGTACTTC
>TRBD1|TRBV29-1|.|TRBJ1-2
CSVERDRTYGYTF
TGCAGCGTTGAAAGGGACAGGACCTATGGCTACACCTTC
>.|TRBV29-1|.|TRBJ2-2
CSAGTPPITGELFF
TGCAGCGCCGGGACACCCCCGATCACCGGGGAGCTGTTTTTT
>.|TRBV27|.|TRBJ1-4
CASSKMRDEKLFF
TGTGCCAGCAGTAAGATGCGTGATGAAAAACTGTTTTTT
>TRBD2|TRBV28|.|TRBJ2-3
CASSLGGSTRTDTQYF
TGTGCCAGCAGTTTGGGGGGGTCAACCCGCACAGATACGCAGTATTTT
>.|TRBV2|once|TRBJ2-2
CASKGGSPGELFF
TGTGCCAGCAAAGGCGGGTCACCCGGGGAGCTGTTTTTT